Presented here are 16 T cell receptor beta chains from one specimen sequenced in a study of blood T cells in healthy people across ages. Primed by a sample-barcoded 5' primer and a J-beta primer mix, a second PCR proceeded for about 6 to 11 cycles. TCRdb re-called the 5' RACE reads through MiXCR, storing one row per CDR3 protein. The sample consists of about 1.4 million distinct CDR3 sequences, approximately 60% of them appearing once. Sequencing input: blood. These receptors were taken from a man aged 18 to 29 in good health.

V gene TRBV9 combines with J gene TRBJ2-6; D tentatively fits TRBD1 or TRBD2 (6 bases each). The CDR3 has 16 amino acids. The V end was cut by 6 bases, the J end by 1 base, with 14 bases between. Germline V gene lookup returns CDR1 SGDLS and CDR2 YYNGEE. CDR3 loop: CASTRGGGSGANVLTF. CDR3 nucleotides: TGTGCCAGCACTCGAGGAGGGGGATCTGGGGCCAACGTCCTGACTTTC. Filled out from reference TRBV9 and TRBJ2-6, the complete variable domain reads DSGVTQTPKHLITATGQRVTLRCSPRSGDLSVYWYQQSLDQGLQFLIQYYNGEERAKGNILERFSAQQFPDLHSELNLSSLELGDSALYFCASTRGGGSGANVLTFGAGSRLTVL.

The chain combines TRBV24-1 with TRBJ2-3; no clear D gene. Germline V gene data show CDR1 as KGHDR and CDR2 as SFDVKD. V lost 5 bases and J 6 bases, leaving 8 bases between the germline ends. The CDR3 is 12 amino acids. In DNA, the CDR3 is TGTGCCACCAGTGGGGCAATGGATACGCAGTATTTT. Encoded protein: CATSGAMDTQYF.

This clonotype turned up a few times. The chain joins TRBV7-9 to TRBJ1-5; D uncertain. The CDR3 contains 14 residues. Germline CDR1 is SEHNR and CDR2 is FQNEAQ (reference sequence). The ends were cut back, 1 base at V and 6 bases at J, with 10 bases in the middle. In DNA form, the CDR3 reads TGTGCCAGCAGCTTAGTGGGTCGGAGTCAGCCCCAGCATTTT. This gives the protein CASSLVGRSQPQHF.

This chain links TRBV4-3 with TRBJ1-2, with D uncertain. CDR1 LGHNA and CDR2 YSLEER come from the germline V gene. The CDR3 is 15 amino acids. V was pared by 1 base and J by 4 bases, with 13 bases between. CDR3 in DNA: TGCGCCAGCAGCCAAGGTCAAACAGCCTTCTATGGCTACACCTTC. This encodes CASSQGQTAFYGYTF.

In nucleotides, the CDR3 is TGTGCCAGCAGCTACAGAGGAGGGTTGGACGGGGAGCTGTTTTTT. This sequence encodes CASSYRGGLDGELFF. The rearrangement links TRBV9 to TRBJ2-2; TRBD2 might be the D (6 bases). The V end was cut by 4 bases, the J end by 7 bases, with 17 bases between. The CDR3 is made up of 15 amino acids. Looked up from germline, CDR1 is SGDLS and CDR2 is YYNGEE.

Here the CDR3 DNA reads TGTGCCAGCAGCCCGCGTATTAGCGGGGAGCACGAGCAGTACTTC. Amino acid sequence: CASSPRISGEHEQYF. This chain uses TRBV4-2 with TRBJ2-7; 8 bases are a match to TRBD2. The V segment lost 4 bases and the J segment 5 bases; nucleotides outside the gene matches: 10. The CDR3 is 15 amino acids. The germline CDR1 and CDR2 sequences are LGHNA and YNFKEQ.

The rearrangement joins TRBV12-3 or TRBV12-4 to TRBJ1-2; maybe TRBD1 (5 bases). Between the trimmed V and J ends, which lost 5 bases and 5 bases, there was a span of 15 bases. The CDR3 totals 14 residues. The CDR3 sequence: CASSPGTVGYGYTF. In nucleotides, the CDR3 is TGTGCCAGCAGTCCCGGGACGGTTGGATATGGCTACACCTTC.

This clonotype was counted between two and nine times. The chain combines TRBV11-2 with TRBJ2-7, with TRBD1 identical over 7 bases. The CDR3 contains 15 residues. The V and J ends lost 5 bases and 2 bases, in that order; junction bases with no gene match: 9. The germline V gene has CDR1 SGHAT and CDR2 FQNNGV. Written as DNA, the CDR3 is TGTGCCAGCAGCCTGGGAATGGGGACAGCCTACGAGCAGTACTTC. The encoded protein is CASSLGMGTAYEQYF. Complete variable domain (other parts from reference TRBV11-2 and TRBJ2-7): EAGVAQSPRYKIIEKRQSVAFWCNPISGHATLYWYQQILGQGPKLLIQFQNNGVVDDSQLPKDRFSAERLKGVDSTLKIQPAKLEDSAVYLCASSLGMGTAYEQYFGPGTRLTVT.

This rearrangement joins TRBV6-2 or TRBV6-3 to TRBJ2-5; 9 nucleotides match TRBD2. CDR3 length: 15 amino acids. CDR1 MNHEY and CDR2 SVGEGT come from the germline V gene. With 4 bases clipped from V and 0 bases from J, the junction kept 3 bases outside the gene matches. For the CDR3, the DNA is TGTGCCAGCAGTTTCAAGCGGGAGGACCAAGAGACCCAGTACTTC. It yields the protein CASSFKREDQETQYF.

This clonotype was seen more than once but under ten times. The CDR3 is CASSCRGQETQYF. The CDR3 coding sequence is TGTGCCAGCAGTTGTCGGGGTCAAGAGACCCAGTACTTC. This chain joins TRBV6-2 or TRBV6-3 and TRBJ2-5, with D maybe TRBD2 (5 bases). CDR3 length equals 13 residues. Trimming removed 4 bases at V and 2 bases at J, with 8 bases between. Looked up from germline, CDR1 is MNHEY and CDR2 is SVGEGT.

The rearrangement links TRBV28 to TRBJ2-1, with D tentatively TRBD2 (5 bases). The germline V gene encodes CDR1 MDHEN and CDR2 SYDVKM. The V end lost 3 bases, the J end lost 15 bases, and 21 bases lay between the germline ends. This CDR3 comprises 14 residues. The CDR3 sequence: CASSLFRSSRESFF. CDR3 nucleotides: TGTGCCAGCAGTTTGTTCCGGTCTAGCAGAGAATCGTTCTTC.

The rearrangement links TRBV12-3 or TRBV12-4 to TRBJ2-1; 7 bases fit TRBD2. V dropped 5 bases and J dropped 0; count of bases not matched to a gene: 4. The CDR3 is 15 residues long. This chain's CDR3 is CASSPGGNSYNEQFF. Here the CDR3 DNA reads TGTGCCAGCAGTCCCGGGGGGAACTCCTACAATGAGCAGTTCTTC.

This chain joins TRBV7-9 and TRBJ2-1, with D possibly being TRBD2 (5 bases). Germline V lookup: CDR1 SEHNR, CDR2 FQNEAQ (reference sequence). Trimming removed 5 bases at V and 2 bases at J, with 16 bases between. This CDR3 has 16 residues. The CDR3 reads CASSPGGERTYNEQFF. Here the CDR3 DNA reads TGTGCCAGCAGCCCAGGAGGAGAGCGGACCTACAATGAGCAGTTCTTC.

This chain connects TRBV6-6 to TRBJ2-1, with D possibly TRBD1 on 7 matching bases. The V end was cut by 6 bases, the J end by 2 bases, with 14 bases between. The CDR3 loop spans 15 amino acids. CDR1 is MNHNY and CDR2 is SVGAGI in the germline V gene (reference sequence). The CDR3 protein is CASRFTGEAYNEQFF. The CDR3 coding sequence is TGTGCCAGCAGGTTCACAGGGGAGGCCTACAATGAGCAGTTCTTC.

This clonotype is a singleton in its sample. This chain uses TRBV4-1 with TRBJ1-5, with D perhaps matching TRBD1 (6 bases). The CDR3 runs 16 residues. Germline CDR1 reads MGHRA; CDR2 reads YSYEKL. Trimming shortened V by 8 bases and J by 0 bases, and 17 bases separated the two germline ends. CDR3 amino acids: CASSPEGGYSNQPQHF. The CDR3 DNA reads as TGCGCCAGCTCTCCAGAGGGGGGGTATAGCAATCAGCCCCAGCATTTT.

J is TRBJ2-1 and V is TRBV6-5, with 11 bases identical to TRBD2. This CDR3 region has 16 residues. V lost 4 bases to trimming and J lost 4 bases; unmatched junction nucleotides: 6. Germline CDR1 MNHEY, CDR2 SVGAGI. CDR3 protein: CASSLLAGGLYNEQFF. The CDR3 DNA sequence: TGTGCCAGCAGTTTGTTAGCGGGGGGGCTTTACAATGAGCAGTTCTTC.